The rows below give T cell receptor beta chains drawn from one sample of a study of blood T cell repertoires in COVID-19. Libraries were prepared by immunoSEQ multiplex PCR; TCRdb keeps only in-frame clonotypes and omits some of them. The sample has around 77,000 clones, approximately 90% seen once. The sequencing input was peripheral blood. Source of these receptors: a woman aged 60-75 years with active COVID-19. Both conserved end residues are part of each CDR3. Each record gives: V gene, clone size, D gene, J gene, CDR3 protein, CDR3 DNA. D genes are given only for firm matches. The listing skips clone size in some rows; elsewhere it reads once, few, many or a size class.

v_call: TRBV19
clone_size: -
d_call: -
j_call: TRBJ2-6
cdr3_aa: CASSGYRDSGANVLTF
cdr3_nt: TGTGCCAGTAGCGGGTATCGAGATTCTGGGGCCAACGTCCTGACTTTC

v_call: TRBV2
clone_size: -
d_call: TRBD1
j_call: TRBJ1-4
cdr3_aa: CASSEGFGRGREKLFF
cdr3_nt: TGTGCCAGCAGTGAAGGTTTCGGCAGGGGGCGTGAAAAACTGTTTTTT

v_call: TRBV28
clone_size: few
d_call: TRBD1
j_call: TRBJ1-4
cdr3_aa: CASRREDRRGEKLFF
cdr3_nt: TGTGCCAGCAGACGCGAGGACAGGCGCGGTGAAAAACTGTTTTTT

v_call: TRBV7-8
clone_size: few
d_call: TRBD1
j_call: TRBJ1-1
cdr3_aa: CASSRYLNRGMNTEAFF
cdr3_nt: TGTGCCAGCAGCCGCTATCTTAACAGGGGCATGAACACTGAAGCTTTCTTT

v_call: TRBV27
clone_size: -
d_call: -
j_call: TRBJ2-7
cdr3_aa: CASSLQRQSVPYEQYF
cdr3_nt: TGTGCCAGCAGTTTGCAGAGACAGTCAGTCCCGTACGAGCAGTACTTC

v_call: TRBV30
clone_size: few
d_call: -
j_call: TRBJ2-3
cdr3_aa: CAWSVRDTQYF
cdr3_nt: TGTGCCTGGAGTGTCAGAGATACGCAGTATTTT

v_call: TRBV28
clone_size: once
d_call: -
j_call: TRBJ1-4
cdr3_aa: CASITPGSREKLFF
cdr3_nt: TGTGCCAGCATTACTCCGGGATCCAGGGAAAAACTGTTTTTT

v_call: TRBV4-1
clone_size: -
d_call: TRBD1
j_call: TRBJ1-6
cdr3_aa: CASSLAGTANNSPLHF
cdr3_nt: TGCGCCAGCAGCCTTGCCGGGACAGCCAATAATTCACCCCTCCACTTT

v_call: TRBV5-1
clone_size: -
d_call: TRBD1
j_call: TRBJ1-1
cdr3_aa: CASSLRVGLRGVSTEAFF
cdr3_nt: TGCGCCAGCAGCTTGCGGGTTGGCCTCAGGGGGGTGAGTACTGAAGCTTTCTTT

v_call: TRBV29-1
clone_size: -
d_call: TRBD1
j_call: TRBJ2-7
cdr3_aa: CSVGSDRGPYEQYF
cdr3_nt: TGCAGCGTTGGTTCGGACAGGGGACCCTACGAGCAGTACTTC

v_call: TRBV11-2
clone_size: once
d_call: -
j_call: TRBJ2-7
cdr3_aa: CASSLVGGLLGYEQYF
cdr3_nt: TGTGCCAGCAGCTTAGTCGGCGGGTTATTAGGGTACGAGCAGTACTTC

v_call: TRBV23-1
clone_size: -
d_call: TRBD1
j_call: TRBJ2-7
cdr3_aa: CALSETGEPYEQYF
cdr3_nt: TGCGCCCTCAGCGAGACAGGGGAACCCTACGAGCAGTACTTC

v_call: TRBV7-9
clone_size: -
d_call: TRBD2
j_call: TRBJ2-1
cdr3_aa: CASSLGVAGGGDEQFF
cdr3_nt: TGTGCCAGCAGCTTAGGTGTAGCGGGAGGTGGAGATGAGCAGTTCTTC

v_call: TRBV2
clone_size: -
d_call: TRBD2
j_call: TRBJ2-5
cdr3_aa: CASRGTSGGETQYF
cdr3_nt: TGTGCCAGCAGGGGGACTAGCGGGGGTGAGACCCAGTACTTC

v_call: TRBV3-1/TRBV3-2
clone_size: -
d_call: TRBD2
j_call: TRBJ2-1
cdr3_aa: CASSLAGDNEQFF
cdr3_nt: TGTGCCAGCAGCTTAGCGGGGGACAATGAGCAGTTCTTC

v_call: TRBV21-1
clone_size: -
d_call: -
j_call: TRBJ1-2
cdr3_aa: CASSETVANYGYTF
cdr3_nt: TGTGCCAGCAGCGAGACAGTAGCTAACTATGGCTACACCTTC

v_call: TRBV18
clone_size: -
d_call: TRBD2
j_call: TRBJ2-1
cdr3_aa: CASSPVAGGPNEQFF
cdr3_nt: TGTGCCAGCTCACCGGTTGCGGGAGGGCCGAATGAGCAGTTCTTC

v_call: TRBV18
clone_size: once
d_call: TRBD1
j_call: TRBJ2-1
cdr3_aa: CASSSRTGTYNEQFF
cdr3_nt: TGTGCCAGCTCATCACGGACAGGAACTTACAATGAGCAGTTCTTC

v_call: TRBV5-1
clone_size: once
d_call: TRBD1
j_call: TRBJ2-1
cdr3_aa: CASSGTGGLIYNEQFF
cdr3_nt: TGCGCCAGCAGCGGGACAGGGGGGTTGATCTACAATGAGCAGTTCTTC

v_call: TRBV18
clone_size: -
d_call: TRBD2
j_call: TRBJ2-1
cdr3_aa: CASSPPGLAGSLTYNEQFF
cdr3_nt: TGTGCCAGCTCACCTCCGGGACTAGCGGGATCCCTAACCTACAATGAGCAGTTCTTC

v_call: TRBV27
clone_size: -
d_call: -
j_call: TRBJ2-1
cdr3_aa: CASSSVPPYNEQFF
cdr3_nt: TGTGCCAGCAGTTCAGTTCCCCCTTACAATGAGCAGTTCTTC

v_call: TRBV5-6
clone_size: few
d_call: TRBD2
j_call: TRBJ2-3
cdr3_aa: CASSFITGTTGDTQYF
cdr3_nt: TGTGCCAGCAGCTTTATAACCGGGACTACTGGAGATACGCAGTATTTT

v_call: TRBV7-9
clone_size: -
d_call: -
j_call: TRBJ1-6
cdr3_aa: CASSLARGRNSPLHF
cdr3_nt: TGTGCCAGCAGCTTAGCGAGGGGGAGAAATTCACCCCTCCACTTT

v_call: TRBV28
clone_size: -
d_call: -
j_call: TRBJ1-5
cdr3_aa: CASSRLGGRLQPQHF
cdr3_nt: TGTGCCAGCAGTCGACTAGGAGGCCGTCTACAGCCCCAGCATTTT

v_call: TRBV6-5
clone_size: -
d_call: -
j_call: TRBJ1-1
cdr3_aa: CASWRGLDTEAFF
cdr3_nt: TGTGCCAGCTGGCGGGGCTTGGACACTGAAGCTTTCTTT

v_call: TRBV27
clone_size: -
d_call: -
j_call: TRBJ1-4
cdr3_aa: CASSLRSDFNEKLFF
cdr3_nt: TGTGCCAGCAGTTTAAGATCGGACTTCAATGAAAAACTGTTTTTT

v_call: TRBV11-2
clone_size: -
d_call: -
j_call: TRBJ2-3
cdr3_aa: CASSLAWGRLTDTQYF
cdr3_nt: TGTGCCAGCAGCTTAGCATGGGGGCGCTTAACAGATACGCAGTATTTT

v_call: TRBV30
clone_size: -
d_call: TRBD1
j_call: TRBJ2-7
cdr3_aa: CAWGTGLSREQYF
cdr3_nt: TGTGCCTGGGGGACAGGGCTCTCTCGAGAGCAGTACTTC

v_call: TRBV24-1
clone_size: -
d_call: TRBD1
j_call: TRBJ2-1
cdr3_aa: CATSDSPGQGFTVGNEQFF
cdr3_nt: TGTGCCACCAGTGATTCCCCGGGACAGGGGTTTACGGTCGGCAATGAGCAGTTCTTC

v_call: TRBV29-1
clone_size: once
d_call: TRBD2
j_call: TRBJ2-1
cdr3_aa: CSVEGGSSSYNEQFF
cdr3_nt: TGCAGCGTTGAGGGGGGGTCCAGCTCCTACAATGAGCAGTTCTTC

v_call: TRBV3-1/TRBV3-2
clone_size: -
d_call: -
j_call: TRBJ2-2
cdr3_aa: CASSQEGSYTGELFF
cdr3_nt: TGTGCCAGCAGCCAAGAGGGGAGCTACACCGGGGAGCTGTTTTTT